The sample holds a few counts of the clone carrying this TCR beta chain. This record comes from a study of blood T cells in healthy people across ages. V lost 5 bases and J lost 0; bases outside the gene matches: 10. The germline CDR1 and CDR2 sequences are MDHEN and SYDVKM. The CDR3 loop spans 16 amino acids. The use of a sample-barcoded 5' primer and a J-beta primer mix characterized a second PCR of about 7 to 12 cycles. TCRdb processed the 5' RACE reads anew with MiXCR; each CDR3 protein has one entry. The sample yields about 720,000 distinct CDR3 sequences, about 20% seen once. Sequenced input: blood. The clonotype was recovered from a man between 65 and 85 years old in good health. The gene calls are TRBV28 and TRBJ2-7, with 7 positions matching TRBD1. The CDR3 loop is CASSTRRQGFSYEQYF. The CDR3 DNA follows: TGTGCCAGCAGTACTCGACGACAGGGTTTCTCCTACGAGCAGTACTTC.